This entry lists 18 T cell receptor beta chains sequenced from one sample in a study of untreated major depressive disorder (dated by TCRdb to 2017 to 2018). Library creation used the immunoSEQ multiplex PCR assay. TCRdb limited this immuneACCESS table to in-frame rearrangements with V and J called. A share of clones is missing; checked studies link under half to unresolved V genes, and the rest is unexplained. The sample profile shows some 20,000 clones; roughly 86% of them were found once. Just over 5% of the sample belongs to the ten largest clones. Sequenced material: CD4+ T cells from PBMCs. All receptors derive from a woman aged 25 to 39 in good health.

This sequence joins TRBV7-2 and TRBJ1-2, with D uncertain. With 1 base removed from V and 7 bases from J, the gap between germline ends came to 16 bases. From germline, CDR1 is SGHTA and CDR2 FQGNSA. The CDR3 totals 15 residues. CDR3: CASSLEGSPSAGYTF. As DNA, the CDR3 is TGTGCCAGCAGCTTAGAGGGAAGTCCCTCGGCTGGCTACACCTTC.

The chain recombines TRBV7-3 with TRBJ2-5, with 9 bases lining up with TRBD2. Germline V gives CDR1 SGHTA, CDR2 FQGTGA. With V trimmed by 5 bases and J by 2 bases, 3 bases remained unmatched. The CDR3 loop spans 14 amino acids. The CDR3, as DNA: TGTGCCAGCAGCCTTAGCGGGGGACAAGAGACCCAGTACTTC. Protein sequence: CASSLSGGQETQYF. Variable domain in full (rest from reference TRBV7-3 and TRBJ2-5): GAGVSQTPSNKVTEKGKYVELRCDPISGHTALYWYRQSLGQGPEFLIYFQGTGAADDSGLPNDRFFAVRPEGSVSTLKIQRTERGDSAVYLCASSLSGGQETQYFGPGTRLLVL.

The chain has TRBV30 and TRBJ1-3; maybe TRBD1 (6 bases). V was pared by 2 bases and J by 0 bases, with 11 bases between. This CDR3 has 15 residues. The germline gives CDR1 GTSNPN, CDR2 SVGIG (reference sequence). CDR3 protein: CAWSKDRISGNTIYF. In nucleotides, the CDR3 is TGTGCCTGGAGTAAAGACAGGATCTCTGGAAACACCATATATTTT.

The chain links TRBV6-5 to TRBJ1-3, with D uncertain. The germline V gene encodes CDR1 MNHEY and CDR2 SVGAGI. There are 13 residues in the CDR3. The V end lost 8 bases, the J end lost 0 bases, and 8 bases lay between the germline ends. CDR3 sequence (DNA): TGTGCCAGCGTCCCGGACTCTGGAAACACCATATATTTT. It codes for CASVPDSGNTIYF.

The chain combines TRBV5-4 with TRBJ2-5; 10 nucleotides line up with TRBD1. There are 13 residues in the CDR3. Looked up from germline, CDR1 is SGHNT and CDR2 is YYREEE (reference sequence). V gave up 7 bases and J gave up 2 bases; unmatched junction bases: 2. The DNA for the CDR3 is TGTGCCAGCCGGGACAGGGGTCAAGAGACCCAGTACTTC. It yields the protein CASRDRGQETQYF. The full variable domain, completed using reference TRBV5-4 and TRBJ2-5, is ETGVTQSPTHLIKTRGQQVTLRCSSQSGHNTVSWYQQALGQGPQFIFQYYREEENGRGNFPPRFSGLQFPNYSSELNVNALELDDSALYLCASRDRGQETQYFGPGTRLLVL.

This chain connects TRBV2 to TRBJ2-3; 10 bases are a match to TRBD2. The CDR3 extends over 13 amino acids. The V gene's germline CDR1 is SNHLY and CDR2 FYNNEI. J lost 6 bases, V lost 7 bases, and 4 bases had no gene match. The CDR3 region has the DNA TGTGCCAGCAAGCGGGGGGGACTCGATACGCAGTATTTT. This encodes CASKRGGLDTQYF.

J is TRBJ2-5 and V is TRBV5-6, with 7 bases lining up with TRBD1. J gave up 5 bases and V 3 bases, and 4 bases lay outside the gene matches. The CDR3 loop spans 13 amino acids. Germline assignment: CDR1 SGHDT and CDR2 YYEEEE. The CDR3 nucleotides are TGTGCCAGCAGCTCAGGGGGAATGGAGACCCAGTACTTC. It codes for CASSSGGMETQYF.

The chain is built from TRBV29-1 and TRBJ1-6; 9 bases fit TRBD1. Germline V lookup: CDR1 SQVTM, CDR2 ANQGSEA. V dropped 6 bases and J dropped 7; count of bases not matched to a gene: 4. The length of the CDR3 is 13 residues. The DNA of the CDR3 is TGCAGCGTCTCGACAGGGGGAAATTCACCCCTCCACTTT. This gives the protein CSVSTGGNSPLHF.

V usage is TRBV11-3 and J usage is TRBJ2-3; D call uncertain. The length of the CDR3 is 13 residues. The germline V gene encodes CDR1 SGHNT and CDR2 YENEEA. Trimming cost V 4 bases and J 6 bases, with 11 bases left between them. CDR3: CASSSPGFDTQYF. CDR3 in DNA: TGTGCCAGCAGCTCCCCCGGGTTCGATACGCAGTATTTT. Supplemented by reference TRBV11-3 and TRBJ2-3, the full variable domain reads EAGVVQSPRYKIIEKKQPVAFWCNPISGHNTLYWYLQNLGQGPELLIRYENEEAVDDSQLPKDRFSAERLKGVDSTLKIQPAELGDSAVYLCASSSPGFDTQYFGPGTRLTVL.

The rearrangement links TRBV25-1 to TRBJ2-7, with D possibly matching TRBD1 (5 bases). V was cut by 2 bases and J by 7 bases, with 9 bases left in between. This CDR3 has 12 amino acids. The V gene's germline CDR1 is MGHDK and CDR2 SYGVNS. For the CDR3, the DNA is TGTGCCAGCAGTGAAATAAGGGGAGAGCAGTACTTC. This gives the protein CASSEIRGEQYF.

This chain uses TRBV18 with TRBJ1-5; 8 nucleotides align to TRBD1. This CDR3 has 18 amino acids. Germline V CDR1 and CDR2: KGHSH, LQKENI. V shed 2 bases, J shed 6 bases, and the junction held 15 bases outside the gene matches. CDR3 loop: CASSPFATGQGAGQPQHF. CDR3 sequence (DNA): TGTGCCAGCTCACCATTTGCAACGGGGCAGGGGGCAGGTCAGCCCCAGCATTTT. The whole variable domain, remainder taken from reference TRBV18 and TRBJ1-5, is NAGVMQNPRHLVRRRGQEARLRCSPMKGHSHVYWYRQLPEEGLKFMVYLQKENIIDESGMPKERFSAEFPKEGPSILRIQQVVRGDSAAYFCASSPFATGQGAGQPQHFGDGTRLSIL.

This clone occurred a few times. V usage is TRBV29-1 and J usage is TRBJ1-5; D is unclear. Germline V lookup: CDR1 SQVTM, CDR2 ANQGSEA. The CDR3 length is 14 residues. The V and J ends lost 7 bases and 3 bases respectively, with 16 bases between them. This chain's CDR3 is CSAREGTDNQPQHF. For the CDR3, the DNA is TGCAGCGCCCGAGAGGGTACAGACAATCAGCCCCAGCATTTT.

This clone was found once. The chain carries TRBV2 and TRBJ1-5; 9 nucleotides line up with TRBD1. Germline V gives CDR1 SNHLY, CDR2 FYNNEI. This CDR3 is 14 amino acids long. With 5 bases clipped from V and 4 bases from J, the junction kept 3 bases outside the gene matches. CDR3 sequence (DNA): TGTGCCAGCAGTTTGGACAGGGGAAATCAGCCCCAGCATTTT. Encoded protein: CASSLDRGNQPQHF.

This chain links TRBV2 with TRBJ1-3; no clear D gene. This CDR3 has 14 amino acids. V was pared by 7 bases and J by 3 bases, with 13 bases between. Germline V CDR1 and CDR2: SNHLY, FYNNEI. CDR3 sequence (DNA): TGTGCCAGCAACGGACTCCGTATTGGAAACACCATATATTTT. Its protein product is CASNGLRIGNTIYF.

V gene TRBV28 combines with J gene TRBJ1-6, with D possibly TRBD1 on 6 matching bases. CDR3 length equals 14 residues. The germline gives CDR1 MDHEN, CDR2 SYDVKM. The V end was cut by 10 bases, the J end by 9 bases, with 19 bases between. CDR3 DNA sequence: TGTGCCACCCACGGGGCAGGGGAAGGTTCACCCCTCCACTTT. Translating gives CATHGAGEGSPLHF.

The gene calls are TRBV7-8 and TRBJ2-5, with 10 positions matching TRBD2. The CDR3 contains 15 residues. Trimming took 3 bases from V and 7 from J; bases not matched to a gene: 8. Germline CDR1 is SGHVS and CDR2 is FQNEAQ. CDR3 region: CASSFVIAGGGTQYF. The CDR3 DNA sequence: TGTGCCAGCAGCTTCGTAATAGCGGGGGGAGGGACCCAGTACTTC.

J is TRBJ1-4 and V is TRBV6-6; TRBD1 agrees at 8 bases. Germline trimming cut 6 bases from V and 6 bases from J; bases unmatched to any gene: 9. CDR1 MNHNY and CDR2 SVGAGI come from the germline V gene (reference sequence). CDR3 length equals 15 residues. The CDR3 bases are TGTGCCAGCAGCCACGGACAGGGCAGGCATGAAAAACTGTTTTTT. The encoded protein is CASSHGQGRHEKLFF.

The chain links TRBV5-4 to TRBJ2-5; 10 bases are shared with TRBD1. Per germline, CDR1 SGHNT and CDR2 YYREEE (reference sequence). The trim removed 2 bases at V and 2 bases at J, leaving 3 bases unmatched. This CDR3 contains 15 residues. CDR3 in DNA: TGTGCCAGCAGCTTTCCGGACAGGGGGCAAGAGACCCAGTACTTC. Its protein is CASSFPDRGQETQYF.